Listed below are T cell receptor beta chains from one sample, sequenced in a study of CD8+CD57+ T cells in acquired aplastic anemia. TCRdb re-called the reads through MiXCR, storing one row per CDR3 protein. Of approximately 170,000 distinct CDR3 sequences in the sample, 50% to 75% were seen once. Sequencing was carried out using sorted CD4+, CD8+, or CD8+CD57+ T cells (not recorded which) from PBMCs. The receptor source for this set is a human donor in good health. The CDR3 runs from the conserved cysteine through the conserved F or W. Fields, in order: V gene, clone size, J gene, D gene, CDR3 DNA, CDR3 protein. The D gene is left open where the match is weak. Not all rows give a size; the values are once, few, many and, for expanded clones, a class.

v_gene: TRBV20-1
abundance: few
j_gene: TRBJ1-6
d_gene: TRBD1
CDR3nt: TGCAGTGCTAGAGATGAGGGGGCCTCCTATAATTCACCCCTCCACTTT
CDR3aa: CSARDEGASYNSPLHF

v_gene: TRBV6-1
abundance: -
j_gene: TRBJ1-1
d_gene: TRBD1
CDR3nt: TGTGCCAGCCATGCGCCCTGGACAGGGGAAAACACTGAAGCTTTCTTT
CDR3aa: CASHAPWTGENTEAFF

v_gene: TRBV6-2/TRBV6-3
abundance: many
j_gene: TRBJ2-2
d_gene: -
CDR3nt: TGTGCCAGCAGTTTCTACGGCACCGGGGAGCTGTTTTTT
CDR3aa: CASSFYGTGELFF

v_gene: TRBV7-9
abundance: -
j_gene: TRBJ2-1
d_gene: -
CDR3nt: TGTGCCAGCAGCCCAGGAACTAGTGCCTACAATGAGCAGTTCTTC
CDR3aa: CASSPGTSAYNEQFF

v_gene: TRBV24-1
abundance: -
j_gene: TRBJ2-1
d_gene: TRBD2
CDR3nt: TGTGCCACCAGTGATTTTGGGGCTAGCGGTAACAATGAGCAGTTCTTC
CDR3aa: CATSDFGASGNNEQFF

v_gene: TRBV19
abundance: -
j_gene: TRBJ1-5
d_gene: TRBD1
CDR3nt: TGTGCCAGTAGTACAGGGGGCGTATATAGCAATCAGCCCCAGCATTTT
CDR3aa: CASSTGGVYSNQPQHF

v_gene: TRBV13
abundance: many
j_gene: TRBJ2-7
d_gene: TRBD2
CDR3nt: TGTGCCAGCAGCTTACCGGGACTAGCACCCTACGAGCAGTACTTC
CDR3aa: CASSLPGLAPYEQYF

v_gene: TRBV9
abundance: -
j_gene: TRBJ2-7
d_gene: -
CDR3nt: TGTGCCAGCAGCGTAGGACAGTCGACCTACGAGCAGTACTTC
CDR3aa: CASSVGQSTYEQYF

v_gene: TRBV4-3
abundance: -
j_gene: TRBJ1-2
d_gene: -
CDR3nt: TGCGCCAGCAGCCAAGGGGTCGGTGAGCGGGAGCTCACTAACTATGGCTACACCTTC
CDR3aa: CASSQGVGERELTNYGYTF

v_gene: TRBV20-1
abundance: -
j_gene: TRBJ2-3
d_gene: -
CDR3nt: TGCAGTGTCGATCCAGGGCGCACAGATACGCAGTATTTT
CDR3aa: CSVDPGRTDTQYF

v_gene: TRBV29-1
abundance: -
j_gene: TRBJ2-7
d_gene: TRBD1
CDR3nt: TGCAGCGTTGATGGGACAGGGACTGAACTAGGCCTACGCGAGCAGTACTTC
CDR3aa: CSVDGTGTELGLREQYF

v_gene: TRBV19
abundance: many
j_gene: TRBJ1-1
d_gene: -
CDR3nt: TGTGCCAGTAGTATGTCCCCGAACACTGAAGCTTTCTTT
CDR3aa: CASSMSPNTEAFF

v_gene: TRBV19
abundance: -
j_gene: TRBJ2-7
d_gene: -
CDR3nt: TGTGCCAGTAGTATAAGTCAGGGGTACCACGAGCAGTACTTC
CDR3aa: CASSISQGYHEQYF

v_gene: TRBV7-2
abundance: -
j_gene: TRBJ2-7
d_gene: TRBD1
CDR3nt: TGTGCCAGCAGCTCGAGGGCAGGGGGCTACGAGCAGTACTTC
CDR3aa: CASSSRAGGYEQYF

v_gene: TRBV5-1
abundance: many
j_gene: TRBJ2-7
d_gene: TRBD2
CDR3nt: TGCGCCAGCAGCTGGACTAGCGGGTCTTCCTACGAGCAGTACTTC
CDR3aa: CASSWTSGSSYEQYF

v_gene: TRBV7-9
abundance: many
j_gene: TRBJ1-3
d_gene: TRBD1
CDR3nt: TGTGCCAGCAGCTTAGTAGTTGGCAGGGGGCTTTTAACTTCGGGAAACACCATATATTTT
CDR3aa: CASSLVVGRGLLTSGNTIYF

v_gene: TRBV10-3
abundance: -
j_gene: TRBJ1-5
d_gene: -
CDR3nt: TGTGCCATCAGTGTCGTGTCAGGTAATCAGCCCCAGCATTTT
CDR3aa: CAISVVSGNQPQHF

v_gene: TRBV19
abundance: once
j_gene: TRBJ1-6
d_gene: -
CDR3nt: TGTGCCAGTAGTCTTTTTGAGAGGGATTCACCCCTCCACTTT
CDR3aa: CASSLFERDSPLHF

v_gene: TRBV5-4
abundance: -
j_gene: TRBJ2-1
d_gene: TRBD2
CDR3nt: TGTGCCAGCAGCTTGGAGACTAGCGGCTACAATGAGCAGTTCTTC
CDR3aa: CASSLETSGYNEQFF

v_gene: TRBV25-1
abundance: medium-sized
j_gene: TRBJ1-2
d_gene: -
CDR3nt: TGTGCCAGCAGAACAGGGAATCGTGGCTACACCTTC
CDR3aa: CASRTGNRGYTF

v_gene: TRBV27
abundance: -
j_gene: TRBJ2-5
d_gene: TRBD2
CDR3nt: TGTGCCAGCAGTTTAATGGGGACTAGCCGGGGGGAGACCCAGTACTTC
CDR3aa: CASSLMGTSRGETQYF

v_gene: TRBV7-6
abundance: many
j_gene: TRBJ2-7
d_gene: -
CDR3nt: TGTGCCAGCAGCCTGGGCAGCGGCGAGCAGTACTTC
CDR3aa: CASSLGSGEQYF

v_gene: TRBV6-6
abundance: -
j_gene: TRBJ1-5
d_gene: TRBD1
CDR3nt: TGTGCCAGCAGGCTCGGGACAGGGGGGGAACAGCCCCAGCATTTT
CDR3aa: CASRLGTGGEQPQHF

v_gene: TRBV7-9
abundance: -
j_gene: TRBJ2-7
d_gene: -
CDR3nt: TGTGCCAGCCCTGTCCAGAGCACCTACGAGCAGTACTTC
CDR3aa: CASPVQSTYEQYF

v_gene: TRBV27
abundance: -
j_gene: TRBJ1-5
d_gene: TRBD1
CDR3nt: TGTGCCAGCAGTTGGACAGGGTATGGCAATCAGCCCCAGCATTTT
CDR3aa: CASSWTGYGNQPQHF

v_gene: TRBV7-2
abundance: many
j_gene: TRBJ2-2
d_gene: TRBD2
CDR3nt: TGTGCCAGCAGTCGACTAGCGGGAAAACCCGGGGAGCTGTTTTTT
CDR3aa: CASSRLAGKPGELFF

v_gene: TRBV7-2
abundance: -
j_gene: TRBJ2-7
d_gene: -
CDR3nt: TGTGCCAGCAGCTTAGCGAACCTATACGAGCAGTACTTC
CDR3aa: CASSLANLYEQYF

v_gene: TRBV30
abundance: -
j_gene: TRBJ2-2
d_gene: TRBD1
CDR3nt: TGTGCCTGGAGGGGCGGGACAGGGGTCACCGGGGAGCTGTTTTTT
CDR3aa: CAWRGGTGVTGELFF

v_gene: TRBV7-3
abundance: -
j_gene: TRBJ2-1
d_gene: TRBD1
CDR3nt: TGTGCCAGCAGCTCGGACAGGAGCTCCTACAATGAGCAGTTCTTC
CDR3aa: CASSSDRSSYNEQFF

v_gene: TRBV12-3/TRBV12-4
abundance: -
j_gene: TRBJ1-2
d_gene: -
CDR3nt: TGTGCCAGCAGTCAACAAGGGGGTAGGTCCTATGGCTACACCTTC
CDR3aa: CASSQQGGRSYGYTF

v_gene: TRBV7-8
abundance: many
j_gene: TRBJ2-5
d_gene: -
CDR3nt: TGTGCCAGCAGCTTAGCCCTCCAAGAGACCCAGTACTTC
CDR3aa: CASSLALQETQYF

v_gene: TRBV7-8
abundance: -
j_gene: TRBJ2-1
d_gene: -
CDR3nt: TGTGCCAGCAGCTTAGTGGGATTTGGGAATGAGCAGTTCTTC
CDR3aa: CASSLVGFGNEQFF

v_gene: TRBV7-9
abundance: -
j_gene: TRBJ1-4
d_gene: -
CDR3nt: TGTGCCAGCAGCTTAGCGGGCACCTTTAATGAAAAACTGTTTTTT
CDR3aa: CASSLAGTFNEKLFF

v_gene: TRBV27
abundance: few
j_gene: TRBJ2-1
d_gene: -
CDR3nt: TGTGCCAGCAGTTTATCTGGTGACGGATTTGTGAATGAGCAGTTCTTC
CDR3aa: CASSLSGDGFVNEQFF

v_gene: TRBV2
abundance: -
j_gene: TRBJ2-2
d_gene: -
CDR3nt: TGTGCCAGCAGTGAAGGATTAGGCAGACCCGGGGAGCTGTTTTTT
CDR3aa: CASSEGLGRPGELFF

v_gene: TRBV20-1
abundance: -
j_gene: TRBJ1-5
d_gene: TRBD1
CDR3nt: TGCAGTGCTAGAGGTACAGGGGTCAATCAGCCCCAGCATTTT
CDR3aa: CSARGTGVNQPQHF

v_gene: TRBV30
abundance: few
j_gene: TRBJ1-1
d_gene: -
CDR3nt: TGTGCCTGGAGACGGGAGACTGAAGCTTTCTTT
CDR3aa: CAWRRETEAFF